The 13 T cell receptor beta chains given below trace back to one sample, sequenced in a study of T cell repertoires in cytomegalovirus infection. TCRdb processed the reads anew with MiXCR; each CDR3 protein has one entry. Among some 440,000 distinct CDR3 sequences listed, approximately 32% were seen once. Sequencing input: PBMCs. These receptors all come from a human donor in good health (CMV status not recorded). Some clones in this sample may be carry-over from other donors' samples.

This clonotype was seen a few times. The chain has TRBV27 and TRBJ2-2; 7 bases line up with TRBD1. The junction had 10 bases not matched to a gene; V was cut back by 1 base and J by 2 bases. The germline V gene has CDR1 MNHEY and CDR2 SMNVEV (reference sequence). CDR3 length: 18 amino acids. CDR3 DNA: TGTGCCAGCAGTTTATTGGTACGACAGGGACGAAACACCGGGGAGCTGTTTTTT. Its translation: CASSLLVRQGRNTGELFF.

A remark on this clonotype: Lacking the conserved final phenylalanine or tryptophan, this CDR3 likely reflects a read error. The DNA is left out, because the CDR3 cannot be placed on it with certainty; the CDR3 is given as TCRdb lists it. This chain connects TRBV7-9 to TRBJ2-7; the D segment call TRBD2 is taken from the table without a DNA check. From its first to its last residue, the CDR3 has 16 amino acids. The germline V gene encodes CDR1 SEHNR and CDR2 FQNEAQ (reference sequence). The CDR3 sequence: CASSPGGGGSAGETYC.

This clonotype was detected a few times. The chain recombines TRBV12-3 or TRBV12-4 with TRBJ2-5; a possible D gene is TRBD2 (5 bases). V lost 3 bases, J lost 4 bases, and 24 bases lay in between. The CDR3 is 18 amino acids. This CDR3 is CASSLGGGFLPSGETQYF. The CDR3 DNA sequence: TGTGCCAGCAGTTTGGGTGGCGGGTTCCTACCCTCGGGAGAGACCCAGTACTTC.

This clonotype appeared a single time. Germline and junction disagree at one end, which may indicate a read error. The chain links TRBV19 to TRBJ1-2; 7 nucleotides line up with TRBD1. Germline CDR1 is LNHDA and CDR2 is SQIVND (reference sequence). The CDR3 has 14 residues. The CDR3 is CASSPGGLNYGYNF. CDR3 DNA: TGTGCCAGTAGTCCAGGGGGGTTAAACTATGGCTACAACTTC. Drawing the rest from reference TRBV19 and TRBJ1-2, the complete variable domain is DGGITQSPKYLFRKEGQNVTLSCEQNLNHDAMYWYRQDPGQGLRLIYYSQIVNDFQKGDIAEGYSVSREKKESFPLTVTSAQKNPTAFYLCASSPGGLNYGYNFGSGTRLTVV.

This clonotype was recorded a few times. This chain connects TRBV5-4 to TRBJ2-7, with TRBD2 identical over 14 bases. The CDR3 extends over 18 amino acids. The J segment lost 2 bases and the V segment lost 0 bases, leaving 7 bases of the junction unmatched. The germline CDR1 and CDR2 sequences are SGHNT and YYREEE (reference sequence). This chain's CDR3 is CASSLDRGLAGGPYEQYF. CDR3 nucleotides: TGTGCCAGCAGCTTGGACCGCGGACTAGCGGGGGGACCCTACGAGCAGTACTTC.

The chain joins TRBV18 to TRBJ2-6, with TRBD1 matching over 8 bases. V lost 3 bases, J lost 0 bases, and 4 bases stayed unmatched. CDR3 length: 17 amino acids. Germline CDR1 reads KGHSH; CDR2 reads LQKENI. In DNA, the CDR3 is TGTGCCAGCTCACCCGGGACAGGACACTCTGGGGCCAACGTCCTGACTTTC. Translating gives CASSPGTGHSGANVLTF.

This clonotype was detected only a few times. The rearrangement uses TRBV20-1 and TRBJ2-2; the match to TRBD1 covers 10 bases. Germline CDR1 is DFQATT and CDR2 is SNEGSKA (reference sequence). The CDR3 extends over 16 amino acids. After removal of 4 bases from V and 6 bases from J, the junction contained 11 bases not matched to a gene. The CDR3 DNA sequence: TGCAGTGCTAAACCAGGGGGACAGGGGATCCCCGGGGAGCTGTTTTTT. Translating gives CSAKPGGQGIPGELFF.

The sample holds many counts of this clonotype. The chain is built from TRBV7-9 and TRBJ2-7; D is uncertain. This CDR3 has 13 amino acids. Between the trimmed V and J ends, which lost 10 bases and 5 bases, there was a span of 18 bases. The germline V gene encodes CDR1 SEHNR and CDR2 FQNEAQ (reference sequence). The CDR3: CATYHSAGDEQYF. The CDR3 coding sequence is TGTGCCACCTACCACTCTGCTGGAGACGAGCAGTACTTC.

This clonotype was observed a few times. The chain combines TRBV11-2 with TRBJ1-1; D is perhaps TRBD1 (5 bases). Germline values: CDR1 SGHAT, CDR2 FQNNGV. Trimming cost V 2 bases and J 4 bases, with 14 bases left between them. The CDR3 is made up of 15 amino acids. CDR3 amino acids: CASSLLGRRGTEAFF. The DNA for the CDR3 is TGTGCCAGCAGCTTACTAGGCAGGAGGGGCACTGAAGCTTTCTTT.

This clonotype was counted a few times. The rearrangement uses TRBV19 and TRBJ1-5; D not certain. Trimming removed 3 bases from V and 4 bases from J, with 7 bases in between. CDR1 and CDR2 (germline): LNHDA, SQIVND (reference sequence). The CDR3 length is 13 residues. Here the CDR3 DNA reads TGTGCCAGTAGTATGGACCGAAATCAGCCCCAGCATTTT. Its protein is CASSMDRNQPQHF.

The chain uses TRBV6-1 and TRBJ2-2, with a possible D match to TRBD2 (6 bases). Germline V CDR1 and CDR2: MNHNS, SASEGT. This CDR3 contains 16 residues. V lost 3 bases and J 7 bases, leaving 18 bases between the germline ends. The CDR3 DNA reads as TGTGCCAGCAGTGAGGGAGGACTCTTAACTTACGGGGAGCTGTTTTTT. Its translation is CASSEGGLLTYGELFF.

Regarding this clonotype: A much larger clone differs from this one at a single base, so this may be a read error. CDR3 loop: CASTNTEAFF. The CDR3 region has the DNA TGTGCCAGCACGAACACTGAAGCTTTCTTT. V gene TRBV11-3 combines with J gene TRBJ1-1; the D is unclear. The ends were cut back, 7 bases at V and 1 base at J, with 1 base in the middle. CDR1 and CDR2 from the germline V gene are SGHNT and YENEEA. The CDR3 totals 10 residues.

This clonotype was counted only a few times. V and J are TRBV4-1 and TRBJ2-7, with D uncertain. This CDR3 is built from 15 residues. CDR1 is MGHRA, CDR2 YSYEKL, per germline. Trimming took off 1 base at V and 3 bases at J, with 13 bases between the two ends. CDR3 bases: TGCGCCAGCAGCCAAGTTAGGGTGGATCACTACGAGCAGTACTTC. Amino acids: CASSQVRVDHYEQYF.